One sample yielded the 8 T cell receptor beta chains listed below, sequenced in a study of T cells in Graves' hyperthyroidism and ophthalmopathy. Regions amplified from RNA transcripts were the TCR beta CDR3 regions. A set of HTBI primers served as the primers for a first-round RT-PCR of the TCR CDR3. TCRdb called the multiplex PCR reads again in MiXCR, with one record for every CDR3 protein. The sample comprises roughly 250,000 distinct CDR3 sequences, roughly 17% of which are singletons, and around 28% rests with the top ten. Material for sequencing was blood. These receptors were taken from a woman aged 18-29 years with Graves' ophthalmopathy.

This clonotype was found many times. A read error may be the cause here, since a much bigger clone is one base away. This sequence joins TRBV28 and TRBJ1-5; 11 nucleotides align to TRBD1. The CDR3 totals 17 residues. Unmatched junction bases numbered 11, after V lost 8 bases and J lost 2 bases. Germline assignment: CDR1 MDHEN and CDR2 SYDVKM. CDR3 in amino acids: CASAGDRGADGNQPQHF. DNA for the CDR3: TGTGCCAGCGCTGGGGACAGGGGGGCGGATGGCAATCAGCCCCAGCATTTT.

The CDR3 bases are TGTGCCAGTAGTTCCTGGACAGCCTCCGAGCAGTACTTC. Protein sequence: CASSSWTASEQYF. V and J are TRBV19 and TRBJ2-7; D may be TRBD1 (6 bases). The CDR3 spans 13 residues. V lost 5 bases and J lost 6, with 14 bases in between. Germline CDR1 and CDR2: LNHDA and SQIVND (reference sequence).

The CDR3: CASSTGPYEQYF. CDR3 sequence (DNA): TGTGCCAGCAGCACAGGACCCTACGAGCAGTACTTC. The gene calls are TRBV7-9 and TRBJ2-7, with D perhaps matching TRBD1 (5 bases). CDR3 length: 12 residues. Per the germline V gene, CDR1 is SEHNR and CDR2 is FQNEAQ (reference sequence). V lost 5 bases, J lost 2 bases, and 7 bases lay in between.

This clonotype showed up many times. V and J are TRBV5-6 and TRBJ2-7; 8 bases are a match to TRBD2. V was pared by 0 bases and J by 3 bases, with 5 bases of the junction left unmatched. CDR1 is SGHDT, CDR2 YYEEEE, per germline. CDR3 length: 15 amino acids. The CDR3 protein is CASSLGLASRYEQYF. The CDR3 bases are TGTGCCAGCAGCTTGGGACTAGCGTCACGCTACGAGCAGTACTTC.

This clonotype came up many times. The chain employs TRBV7-8 and TRBJ2-5; unclear D gene. This CDR3 has 14 residues. Trimming removed 5 bases at V and 4 bases at J, with 14 bases between. CDR1 is SGHVS, CDR2 FQNEAQ, per germline. The CDR3 is CASSLMGKRETQYF. For the CDR3, the DNA is TGTGCCAGCAGCCTAATGGGGAAGCGAGAGACCCAGTACTTC. The entire variable domain, with the rest obtained from reference TRBV7-8 and TRBJ2-5, is as follows: GAGVSQSPRYKVAKRGQDVALRCDPISGHVSLFWYQQALGQGPEFLTYFQNEAQLDKSGLPSDRFFAERPEGSVSTLKIQRTQQEDSAVYLCASSLMGKRETQYFGPGTRLLVL.

This clonotype was picked up many times. The chain couples TRBV6-5 to TRBJ1-2; no firm D call. The length of the CDR3 is 14 residues. Germline CDR1 reads MNHEY; CDR2 reads SVGAGI. V was clipped by 0 bases and J by 3 bases, with 8 bases between them. CDR3 DNA: TGTGCCAGCAGTTACTCGGTTTCCGACTATGGCTACACCTTC. As protein: CASSYSVSDYGYTF.

This clonotype showed up just a few times. This chain joins TRBV7-9 and TRBJ1-2; 7 nucleotides match TRBD1. The V segment lost 1 base and the J segment 4 bases; nucleotides outside the gene matches: 9. CDR1 and CDR2 (germline): SEHNR, FQNEAQ (reference sequence). The CDR3 is made up of 16 amino acids. The CDR3: CASSLETTGFGYGYTF. CDR3 in DNA: TGTGCCAGCAGCTTAGAGACGACAGGGTTCGGCTATGGCTACACCTTC. Looking up the rest from reference TRBV7-9 and TRBJ1-2 gives the full variable domain: DTGVSQNPRHKITKRGQNVTFRCDPISEHNRLYWYRQTLGQGPEFLTYFQNEAQLEKSRLLSDRFSAERPKGSFSTLEIQRTEQGDSAMYLCASSLETTGFGYGYTFGSGTRLTVV.

The rearrangement links TRBV4-1 to TRBJ1-2; 7 positions match TRBD1. Germline values: CDR1 MGHRA, CDR2 YSYEKL. V was pared by 0 bases and J by 6 bases, with 7 bases of the junction left unmatched. CDR3 length: 15 residues. In DNA form, the CDR3 reads TGCGCCAGCAGCCAAGATTGGGGCAGGGGGGATGGCTACACCTTC. Translation gives CASSQDWGRGDGYTF.